The following is a T cell receptor (beta chain) sequence with its context. What it recognizes is unknown. The PCR used 60 Vbeta and 13 Jbeta primers. As processed by the authors: Counted up in a later analysis, unique TCR beta chains came to about 83 million, with around 12 million shared. Produced via immunoSEQ multiplex PCR; TCRdb's table is partial and in-frame only. V and J calls and clone size are copied from that table; D and trimming were computed from the DNA. Its listing shows 150,000 or so clones. These data belong to a study of cytomegalovirus exposure and HLA in healthy donors. Study-level background: About 85 million unique TCRs from HLA-typed donors were held in an early release of data.

This CDR3 region has 11 residues. Between the trimmed V and J ends, which lost 5 bases and 5 bases, there was a span of 4 bases. Germline V CDR1 and CDR2: LGHNT, FRNRAP. Findings of the study overall: Among TCR beta chains, those listed as cytomegalovirus-associated numbered over 150. Indistinguishable V segments such as TRBV6-2 and TRBV6-3 were excluded.

The sequencing sample was made of PBMCs. This TCR derives from a woman between 50 and 59 years old in good health and CMV-seronegative. This chain joins TRBV12-5 and TRBJ1-5; D is unclear. This CDR3 reads CASGLDQPQHF. The CDR3, as DNA: TGTGCTAGTGGTCTTGATCAGCCCCAGCATTTT.